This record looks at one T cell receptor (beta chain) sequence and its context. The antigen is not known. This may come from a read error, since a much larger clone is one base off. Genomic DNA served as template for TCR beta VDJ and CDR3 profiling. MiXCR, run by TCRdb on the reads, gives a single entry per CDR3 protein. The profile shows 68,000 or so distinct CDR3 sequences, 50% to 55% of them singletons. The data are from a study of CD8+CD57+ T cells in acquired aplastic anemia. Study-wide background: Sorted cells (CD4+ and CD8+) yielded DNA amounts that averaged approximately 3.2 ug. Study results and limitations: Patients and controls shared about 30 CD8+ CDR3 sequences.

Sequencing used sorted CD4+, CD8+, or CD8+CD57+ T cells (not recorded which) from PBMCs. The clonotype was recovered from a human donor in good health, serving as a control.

The CDR3 region is CAIRSQVSNTEAFF. CDR3 DNA sequence: TGTGCCATCAGGTCCCAGGTTTCGAACACTGAAGCTTTCTTT. The rearrangement uses TRBV10-3 and TRBJ1-1; unclear D gene. The length of the CDR3 is 14 residues. CDR1 and CDR2 (germline): ENHRY, SYGVKD. With 6 bases removed from V and 1 base from J, the gap between germline ends came to 12 bases.